These 6 T cell receptor beta chains were sequenced from one sample in a study of molecular identifiers for immune sequencing clone quantification. MiXCR, applied by TCRdb to the PCR reads, yields one record per CDR3 protein. In the table there are some 70,000 distinct CDR3 sequences, 15% to 20% of which are singletons. Sequenced input: naive CD8+ T cells from blood, with Jurkat cell RNA spiked in. As to subset: FACS-sorted CD8+CD4-CCR7+CD45RA+ naive T cells. Source of these receptors: a human donor in good health. Some libraries in this study had Jurkat cell RNA spiked in.

At least ten counts were recorded for this clonotype. V and J are TRBV6-5 and TRBJ1-4; TRBD1 aligns across 9 bases. The J segment lost 7 bases and the V segment lost 6 bases, leaving 6 bases of the junction unmatched. The germline CDR1 and CDR2 sequences are MNHEY and SVGAGI. This CDR3 contains 14 residues. In nucleotides, the CDR3 is TGTGCCAGCAGGCTTACAGGGGGCGGTGAAAAACTGTTTTTT. Translated: CASRLTGGGEKLFF.

This clonotype has at least ten counts. The chain joins TRBV28 to TRBJ2-7; 8 bases match TRBD2. V lost 3 bases, J lost 5 bases, and 3 bases stayed unmatched. CDR1 MDHEN and CDR2 SYDVKM come from the germline V gene. The CDR3 runs to 13 residues. The CDR3 region is CASSFRAGDEQYF. The CDR3 DNA reads TGTGCCAGCAGTTTCAGAGCGGGAGACGAGCAGTACTTC.

This clonotype occurred a few times. Because it lacks the conserved phenylalanine or tryptophan at the end, this CDR3 is likely a read error. The chain combines TRBV2 with TRBJ1-4; TRBD1 matches 7 bases. With 4 bases clipped from V and 8 bases from J, the junction kept 13 bases outside the gene matches. Germline V gene data show CDR1 as SNHLY and CDR2 as FYNNEI. The length of the CDR3 is 16 residues. CDR3 DNA: TGTGCCAGCAGTGCCCAAGGGATGACAGGGTACGAAAAACTGTTTCTT. Encoded protein: CASSAQGMTGYEKLFL.

CDR3 loop: CASSLTGTGGSQPQHF. The CDR3 nucleotides read TGTGCCAGCAGCTTGACCGGGACAGGTGGGAGCCAGCCCCAGCATTTT. The chain uses TRBV7-9 and TRBJ1-5; 8 bases are shared with TRBD1. This CDR3 is built from 16 residues. J lost 7 bases, V lost 3 bases, and 11 bases had no gene match. Germline-derived CDR1 and CDR2 are SEHNR and FQNEAQ (reference sequence).

This clonotype came up many times. The gene calls are TRBV27 and TRBJ2-4; tentative D call: TRBD1 (6 bases). Trimming took 6 bases from V and 0 from J, leaving 18 bases between them. CDR1 is MNHEY, CDR2 SMNVEV, per germline (reference sequence). The CDR3 is 17 residues long. The CDR3 sequence is CASRTIRRGLAKNIQYF. CDR3 nucleotide sequence: TGTGCCAGCAGAACTATACGCAGGGGTTTAGCCAAAAACATTCAGTACTTC.

This clonotype was recorded many times. The chain has TRBV14 and TRBJ2-1; unclear D gene. Between the trimmed V and J ends, which lost 4 bases and 3 bases, there was a span of 7 bases. The CDR3 consists of 13 residues. Germline V gene sequence: CDR1 SGHDN, CDR2 FVKESK. CDR3 loop: CASSPKVYNEQFF. CDR3 bases: TGTGCCAGCAGCCCAAAGGTCTACAATGAGCAGTTCTTC.